This paragraph reports one T cell receptor beta chain. Per the study methods: Researchers report that nucleated cell counts were estimated from reference gene primer amplification. The data were produced by immunoSEQ multiplex PCR, yet TCRdb's version contains in-frame clones alone and is incomplete. D and trimming were read from the DNA, whereas the V and J calls and clone size are those reported in that table. The sample includes around 130,000 clones, about 80% seen only once; the top ten take 10% to 15%. The V and J ends lost 2 bases and 9 bases respectively, with 14 bases between them. The CDR3 is made up of 15 amino acids. Germline V gives CDR1 KGHSH, CDR2 LQKENI. The data were obtained in a study of blood T cell repertoires in COVID-19. Study information: COVID-19 samples, acute and convalescent, were from the United States, Italy and Spain. From T cells, B-cell-depleted T cells, or PBMCs came the material, which was cDNA or gDNA.

The specimen was peripheral blood. The chain links TRBV18 to TRBJ1-6; D gene ambiguous. The TCR comes from a woman between 55 and 75 years old with acute or convalescent COVID-19. The CDR3 loop reads CASSPVEAGSSPLHF. CDR3 nucleotides: TGTGCCAGCTCACCAGTCGAGGCCGGTAGTTCACCCCTCCACTTT.